A single T cell receptor (beta chain) is shown here with its context. The specificity of this receptor is unknown. It has no much larger one-base neighbor in the sample; base qualities were not kept. The instrument given in TCRdb is Illumina NovaSeq 6000. TCRalpha and TCRbeta cDNA libraries were built by 5'RACE with constant-segment primers, adding sample barcodes and unique molecular identifiers. RNA was extracted from every sample with Trizol reagent. Libraries were amplified in two PCR steps, with a second sample barcode and Illumina TruSeq adapters added in the second step. Sequencing of the libraries was done on an Illumina NovaSeq, producing 2 x 150 bp paired-end reads. The authors processed their data as follows. Demultiplexing of reads and collapsing into UMI-guided consensus sequences were performed with migec v1.2.7. Using mixcr v2.1.11, the UMI consensuses were aligned to TRA and TRB V and J templates and assembled into clonotypes. Expanded or contracted clonotypes were those called significant by both edgeR and NoisET, with noise models trained on biological replicates. For edgeR calls, the cutoffs were a false discovery rate-adjusted p below 0.01 and a log2 fold-change threshold of 1. PCA with hierarchical clustering of max-normalized trajectories of the 1000 most abundant clonotypes was used as exploratory dynamics analysis. Separately sequenced CD4+ and CD8+ repertoires were used to assign a CD4 or CD8 phenotype to each responding clone. Through fastp at Q25 and MiXCR, TCRdb rebuilt clones from the public reads, retaining in-frame beta chains. Every distinct CDR3 protein forms one entry, paired with its most common genes and DNA. Here the V and J calls rest on TCRdb's processing, not on the authors' analysis. This sample lists about 360,000 distinct CDR3 sequences; roughly an eighth were detected once. The ten largest account for 22% of the sample.

This entry comes from a study of T-cell memory formation after mild COVID-19 (dated by TCRdb to 2020 to 2022). The study in broad terms: TCR sequence clusters from the two donors were largely donor specific. T-cell clones expanding and contracting after mild COVID-19 in a couple of donors were tracked by longitudinal TCRalpha and TCRbeta repertoire sequencing. Two young, previously healthy adult volunteers made up the cohort, one male and one female.

From the germline V gene, CDR1 is SGHAT and CDR2 is FQNNGV. V is cut by 8 bases and J by 4 bases, and the space between the germline ends is 18 bases. The CDR3 covers 15 residues, taking in both the cysteine and the phenylalanine. Of all the DNA, just the CDR3 is kept, 45 bases in frame from base 1. General findings and caveats noted by the study authors: Contracting CD4+ clones were located mainly in the CM and EM memory subsets, whereas CD8+ clones were found to be enriched in EMRA. Only two mild cases were covered by the study, and larger cohorts that include severe cases with pre-infection samples were considered necessary. The detection of some responding clones in pre-infection memory suggests that pre-existing cross-reactive memory T cells joined the SARS-CoV-2 response. Clones that contracted from day 15 to 85 showed balanced CD4/CD8 phenotypes, whereas a second wave of clones that expanded from day 15 to 37 leaned towards CD4+. Whether the second-wave clones peaking on day 37 were SARS-CoV-2 specific was not confirmed.

PBMCs were isolated by Ficoll-Paque density gradient centrifugation. This clonotype was obtained from a young man who had mild COVID-19 (a few samples of this study predate the infection). The sample titles of this study are shuffled in the database, so cell type and time point are left out; the donor was told from shared clones. The sample consisted of PBMCs or a T cell subset sorted from them (not recorded which). The chain links TRBV11-2 with TRBJ2-1; TRBD2 is a weak D gene call, 5 bases matching. The CDR3 is CASQQQPSPYNEQFF. DNA sequence: TGTGCCAGCCAACAGCAGCCTAGCCCTTACAATGAGCAGTTCTTC.